The 12 T cell receptor beta chains reported below all come from one sample, sequenced in a study of blood T cell repertoires in COVID-19. Clones were sequenced by immunoSEQ multiplex PCR, and TCRdb holds only the in-frame ones, with some missing. The sample records roughly 190,000 clones, approximately 83% being singletons. The sequenced sample consisted of peripheral blood. These receptors were obtained from a human donor with acute or convalescent COVID-19. The donor label of this sample is uncertain.

In its sample, this clone was seen once. J is TRBJ2-3 and V is TRBV14, with a possible D match to TRBD1 (5 bases). CDR3 length: 14 amino acids. Trimming stripped 4 bases from V and 0 bases from J, with 8 bases between. Looked up from germline, CDR1 is SGHDN and CDR2 is FVKESK. The CDR3 spells CASSRGLSTDTQYF. The CDR3 coding sequence is TGTGCCAGCAGCCGGGGCCTAAGCACAGATACGCAGTATTTT.

This clone was observed a single time. The V gene is TRBV2, the J gene TRBJ1-2; the match to TRBD1 covers 7 bases. Germline assignment: CDR1 SNHLY and CDR2 FYNNEI. The ends lost 6 bases at V and 6 bases at J; junction bases unmatched: 4. The CDR3 runs 12 residues. In DNA, the CDR3 is TGTGCCAGCAGGAGGGGGCAGGATGGCTACACCTTC. It is translated as CASRRGQDGYTF.

This clone was detected only a few times. The V call is TRBV6-5, the J call TRBJ2-7; TRBD2 matches at 9 bases. After removal of 10 bases from V and 3 bases from J, the junction contained 7 bases not matched to a gene. The germline gives CDR1 MNHEY, CDR2 SVGAGI. The CDR3 has 13 residues. CDR3 coding DNA: TGTGCCACCCTACTAGCGGGTTACTACGAGCAGTACTTC. Its protein product is CATLLAGYYEQYF.

The V call is TRBV2, the J call TRBJ1-3; D is ambiguous. Per germline, CDR1 SNHLY and CDR2 FYNNEI. This CDR3 has 12 residues. The V gene lost 2 bases and the J gene lost 7 bases, with 6 bases spanning the gap. CDR3 DNA: TGTGCCAGCAGTGAAAGCGTGAACACCATATATTTT. Amino acid sequence: CASSESVNTIYF.

V and J are TRBV12-3 or TRBV12-4 and TRBJ1-2; D might be TRBD1 (5 bases). The V end was cut by 6 bases, the J end by 8 bases, with 13 bases between. This CDR3 is 12 amino acids long. The CDR3 here is CASRNDSSGYTF. The CDR3 bases are TGTGCCAGCAGGAACGACAGTTCAGGCTACACCTTC.

The chain recombines TRBV5-1 with TRBJ1-1, with 8 bases matching TRBD1. The V segment lost 4 bases and the J segment 2 bases; nucleotides outside the gene matches: 7. Germline V gene lookup returns CDR1 SGHRS and CDR2 YFSETQ. The CDR3 totals 15 residues. CDR3 sequence: CASSQRTGSNTEAFF. DNA for the CDR3: TGCGCCAGCAGCCAACGGACAGGGAGCAACACTGAAGCTTTCTTT. Looking up the rest from reference TRBV5-1 and TRBJ1-1 gives the full variable domain: KAGVTQTPRYLIKTRGQQVTLSCSPISGHRSVSWYQQTPGQGLQFLFEYFSETQRNKGNFPGRFSGRQFSNSRSEMNVSTLELGDSALYLCASSQRTGSNTEAFFGQGTRLTVV.

J is TRBJ2-1 and V is TRBV5-1; 7 bases align to TRBD2. Germline lookup yields CDR1 SGHRS and CDR2 YFSETQ. After removal of 4 bases from V and 4 bases from J, the junction contained 14 bases not matched to a gene. The CDR3 extends over 17 amino acids. This CDR3 is CASSRASGTTGYNEQFF. CDR3 in DNA: TGCGCCAGCAGCCGCGCCTCCGGGACTACCGGGTACAATGAGCAGTTCTTC.

V is TRBV27 and J is TRBJ2-5; 9 positions agree with TRBD1. V shed 7 bases, J shed 4 bases, and the junction held 4 bases outside the gene matches. The germline CDR1 and CDR2 sequences are MNHEY and SMNVEV (reference sequence). This CDR3 is 13 amino acids long. The CDR3 loop is CASKRQGGETQYF. CDR3 DNA: TGTGCCAGCAAAAGACAGGGGGGAGAGACCCAGTACTTC.

The rearrangement joins TRBV15 to TRBJ2-5; TRBD2 matches at 7 bases. Trimming removed 5 bases from V and 3 bases from J; junction bases left unmatched: 6. In germline, CDR1 is LNHNV, CDR2 YYDKDF (reference sequence). CDR3 length: 14 residues. The CDR3 here is CATSSRGDEETQYF. The CDR3 DNA reads TGTGCCACCAGCTCCCGGGGGGACGAAGAGACCCAGTACTTC.

The chain recombines TRBV15 with TRBJ2-7; weak D call: TRBD2 (5 bases). Trimming took 0 bases from V and 5 from J, leaving 14 bases between them. The CDR3 length is 15 residues. In germline, CDR1 is LNHNV, CDR2 YYDKDF (reference sequence). The CDR3: CATSRDKALAHEQYF. The CDR3 DNA follows: TGTGCCACCAGCAGAGATAAAGCCCTAGCCCACGAGCAGTACTTC.

V and J are TRBV5-1 and TRBJ2-5, with 8 bases fitting TRBD2. The ends lost 4 bases at V and 4 bases at J; junction bases unmatched: 6. There are 14 residues in the CDR3. Germline V gene lookup returns CDR1 SGHRS and CDR2 YFSETQ. The CDR3 sequence is CASSPGGASETQYF. The CDR3 nucleotides read TGCGCCAGCAGCCCCGGGGGGGCCTCAGAGACCCAGTACTTC.

This chain joins TRBV7-2 and TRBJ2-1; 13 nucleotides agree with TRBD2. V dropped 3 bases and J dropped 0; count of bases not matched to a gene: 8. Germline V gene data show CDR1 as SGHTA and CDR2 as FQGNSA. The CDR3 extends over 19 amino acids. CDR3 sequence (DNA): TGTGCCAGCAGCTTCCGGACTAGCGGGGGCTCGAGCTCCTACAATGAGCAGTTCTTC. It yields the protein CASSFRTSGGSSSYNEQFF.